This T cell receptor beta chain was identified during a study of post-analysis software for immune sequencing data. Whole-study context: The disease courses covered relapsing-remitting, secondary progressive and progressive-relapsing multiple sclerosis.

Sequencing libraries made from TCR beta cDNA carried unique molecular identifiers. Each sample of roughly 0.95 to 10 million input T cells yielded about 500,000 cDNA molecules, so each molecule approximated one T cell. TCRdb processed the PCR reads anew with MiXCR; each CDR3 protein has one entry. The table lists more than 450,000 distinct CDR3 sequences, roughly 47% of them singletons. Trimming removed 0 bases at V and 8 bases at J, with 10 bases between. The CDR3 is 13 residues long. The study's findings and limits: Patients with multiple sclerosis recorded significantly lower normalized Chao1 diversity than controls, the study found. When the samples were clustered directly with F measure, those that had been prepared in the same batch showed strong co-clustering. The five TRBV segments detected at higher frequency in patients than in controls included TRBV5-6, TRBV5-1 and TRBV20-1.

With regard to this clonotype: Its antigen is not known.

The rearrangement uses TRBV12-3 or TRBV12-4 and TRBJ1-2, with D unclear. What was sequenced was blood. The receptor's source is a girl aged 10 to 17 with multiple sclerosis. CDR3 nucleotide sequence: TGTGCCAGCAGTTTAGCTACCGGGTTCGGCTACACCTTC. It yields the protein CASSLATGFGYTF.